This T cell receptor (beta chain) was obtained from a study of T cell changes during pregnancy in multiple sclerosis. The CDR3 is made up of 15 amino acids. The germline V and J ends were trimmed by 0 bases and 6 bases, with 13 bases remaining between them. CDR1 is ENHRY, CDR2 SYGVKD, per germline. The repertoire was sequenced with immunoSEQ multiplex PCR; TCRdb's copy has only in-frame clones and lacks some. The sample holds about 77,000 clones; around nine tenths are singletons and the top ten take approximately 2%. The chain recombines TRBV10-3 with TRBJ2-3, with D possibly TRBD2 on 6 matching bases. The sample was peripheral blood, taken before pregnancy. The clonotype was recovered from a female donor with multiple sclerosis, enrolled in a pregnancy study. The CDR3 sequence: CAISESAVDYDTQYF. DNA for the CDR3: TGTGCCATCAGTGAGTCGGCAGTGGACTACGATACGCAGTATTTT.